Below are 16 T cell receptor beta chains sequenced from a single sample in a study of response to subunit inactivated influenza vaccine. TCRdb fed the RT-PCR reads into MiXCR, producing one record per CDR3 protein. The sample yields more than 700,000 distinct CDR3 sequences, 20% to 25% seen once. Sequenced material: PBMCs from blood, taken 5 days after vaccination. These receptors came from a man aged 45-65 years who received an inactivated influenza vaccine.

The chain is built from TRBV5-1 and TRBJ2-5, with a tentative D call TRBD2 (6 bases). Germline V gene data show CDR1 as SGHRS and CDR2 as YFSETQ. The CDR3 is made up of 13 amino acids. V lost 8 bases and J lost 5, with 16 bases in between. CDR3 in DNA: TGCGCCAGTGGTGGCGGGACCCGGGAGACCCAGTACTTC. This codes for CASGGGTRETQYF. Based on the CDR3 plus reference TRBV5-1 and TRBJ2-5, the full variable domain is KAGVTQTPRYLIKTRGQQVTLSCSPISGHRSVSWYQQTPGQGLQFLFEYFSETQRNKGNFPGRFSGRQFSNSRSEMNVSTLELGDSALYLCASGGGTRETQYFGPGTRLLVL.

A note on this clonotype: Sequence at one end of the junction differs from germline and may be a read error. The gene calls are TRBV12-3 or TRBV12-4 and TRBJ2-4; 10 nucleotides match TRBD1. This CDR3 spans 13 amino acids. CDR3 sequence (DNA): TGTGCCAGCAGTACCGGGACAGGGGTACCTCGGCACTTC. The encoded protein is CASSTGTGVPRHF.

This clonotype was seen ten or more times. The V and J genes are TRBV29-1 and TRBJ2-1, with D possibly matching TRBD2 (6 bases). Germline loops: CDR1 SQVTM, CDR2 ANQGSEA. The CDR3 length is 12 residues. The CDR3 region is CSMTRRYNEQFF. The DNA of the CDR3 is TGCAGTATGACTAGGAGGTACAATGAGCAGTTCTTC.

CDR3 amino acids: CASSESGTSGGETQYF. CDR3 nucleotides: TGTGCCAGCAGTGAGTCCGGGACCAGTGGTGGGGAGACCCAGTACTTC. J is TRBJ2-5 and V is TRBV28; D may correspond to TRBD1 or TRBD2 (5 bases each). The V end lost 5 bases, the J end lost 5 bases, and 21 bases lay between the germline ends. The CDR3 is 16 amino acids. Germline-derived CDR1 and CDR2 are MDHEN and SYDVKM. Full variable domain (outside the CDR3, taken from reference TRBV28 and TRBJ2-5): DVKVTQSSRYLVKRTGEKVFLECVQDMDHENMFWYRQDPGLGLRLIYFSYDVKMKEKGDIPEGYSVSREKKERFSLILESASTNQTSMYLCASSESGTSGGETQYFGPGTRLLVL.

This clonotype was found many times. V is TRBV7-9 and J is TRBJ2-3; TRBD1 matches 7 bases. CDR3 length: 15 amino acids. V was clipped by 6 bases and J by 3 bases; unmatched bases: 9. Germline lookup yields CDR1 SEHNR and CDR2 FQNEAQ (reference sequence). The CDR3 DNA reads TGTGCCAGCAGAGGTACCCAGGACAGGACAGATACGCAGTATTTT. Encoded protein: CASRGTQDRTDTQYF.

This clonotype showed up just a few times. The V gene is TRBV28, the J gene TRBJ2-1; perhaps TRBD2 as D (6 bases). The germline V gene has CDR1 MDHEN and CDR2 SYDVKM. The CDR3 loop spans 14 amino acids. V dropped 5 bases and J dropped 7 bases, with 15 bases sitting between them. The DNA of the CDR3 is TGTGCCAGCAGTCGGACACCGGGGGTGAATGAGCAGTTCTTC. Translating gives CASSRTPGVNEQFF. Looking up the rest from reference TRBV28 and TRBJ2-1 gives the full variable domain: DVKVTQSSRYLVKRTGEKVFLECVQDMDHENMFWYRQDPGLGLRLIYFSYDVKMKEKGDIPEGYSVSREKKERFSLILESASTNQTSMYLCASSRTPGVNEQFFGPGTRLTVL.

This clonotype was recorded at least ten times. This CDR3 is CATEPGHRTSGSLSEQFF. The CDR3, as DNA: TGTGCCACCGAACCGGGACACCGGACTAGCGGGAGTTTAAGTGAGCAGTTCTTC. The chain links TRBV10-3 to TRBJ2-1, with TRBD2 matching over 13 bases. V lost 10 bases and J lost 9; bases outside the gene matches: 21. The germline V gene encodes CDR1 ENHRY and CDR2 SYGVKD. This CDR3 spans 18 amino acids.

This chain connects TRBV6-1 to TRBJ2-2; TRBD2 is a possible D gene (6 bases). V was clipped by 3 bases and J by 5 bases, with 10 bases between them. Germline-derived CDR1 and CDR2 are MNHNS and SASEGT. CDR3 length: 14 amino acids. The CDR3 DNA follows: TGTGCCAGCAGTGAGCGGGGTTCAACCGGGGAGCTGTTTTTT. This gives the protein CASSERGSTGELFF.

With respect to this clonotype: A much bigger clone sits one base away, suggesting this may be a read error. This chain links TRBV5-5 with TRBJ2-1; D is possibly TRBD1 or TRBD2 (5 bases each). V was pared by 4 bases and J by 4 bases, with 18 bases between. Germline loops: CDR1 SGHKS, CDR2 YYEKEE (reference sequence). The CDR3 contains 16 residues. The CDR3 region has the DNA TGTGCCAGCAGCGTTAGCCGGGACGGGCGATACAATGAGCAGTTCTTC. Amino acid sequence: CASSVSRDGRYNEQFF.

This clonotype was counted a few times. The CDR3 sequence: CASSYSSSGSRSEQFF. In DNA form, the CDR3 reads TGTGCCAGCAGTTACTCATCCAGCGGGAGTCGTAGTGAGCAGTTCTTC. V and J are TRBV6-5 and TRBJ2-1, with 8 bases that match TRBD2. This CDR3 has 16 amino acids. Trimming cost V 0 bases and J 9 bases; bases outside gene matches: 10. Germline V lookup: CDR1 MNHEY, CDR2 SVGAGI.

J is TRBJ1-4 and V is TRBV27; D is undetermined. Germline-derived CDR1 and CDR2 are MNHEY and SMNVEV (reference sequence). The germline V and J ends were trimmed by 5 bases and 0 bases, with 13 bases remaining between them. This CDR3 is built from 16 residues. In nucleotides, the CDR3 is TGTGCCAGCAGTAGGACCTCGATGGCAACTAATGAAAAACTGTTTTTT. This sequence encodes CASSRTSMATNEKLFF.

This clonotype was found many times. The V call is TRBV5-6, the J call TRBJ1-2; 10 bases fit TRBD1. This CDR3 contains 16 residues. Germline V gene data show CDR1 as SGHDT and CDR2 as YYEEEE. V lost 3 bases and J lost 4; bases outside the gene matches: 9. The CDR3 protein is CASSSAGGQGFYGYTF. The CDR3 nucleotides are TGTGCCAGCAGCTCGGCGGGGGGACAGGGGTTCTATGGCTACACCTTC.

The sample holds many counts of this clonotype. The chain links TRBV10-3 to TRBJ2-1; no reliable D call. V lost 3 bases and J 6 bases, leaving 6 bases between the germline ends. The CDR3 consists of 12 residues. The germline gives CDR1 ENHRY, CDR2 SYGVKD. CDR3 protein: CAISDASNEQFF. CDR3 sequence (DNA): TGTGCCATCAGTGACGCATCCAATGAGCAGTTCTTC.

The CDR3 reads CASSLTSDYQETQYF. CDR3 nucleotides: TGTGCCAGCAGTTTGACTAGCGACTACCAAGAGACCCAGTACTTC. The chain joins TRBV28 to TRBJ2-5; 8 positions agree with TRBD2. The CDR3 spans 15 residues. Germline lookup yields CDR1 MDHEN and CDR2 SYDVKM. Germline trimming cut 3 bases from V and 0 bases from J; bases unmatched to any gene: 3.

This sequence joins TRBV7-2 and TRBJ2-1; TRBD2 matches at 7 bases. The CDR3 is 15 residues long. Unmatched junction bases numbered 4, after V lost 3 bases and J lost 2 bases. Germline lookup yields CDR1 SGHTA and CDR2 FQGNSA. CDR3 region: CASSFGREPYNEQFF. The DNA of the CDR3 is TGTGCCAGCAGCTTTGGGCGGGAGCCCTACAATGAGCAGTTCTTC.

As regards this clonotype: This may arise from a read error, as a much more abundant clone is one base away. The J gene is TRBJ2-5, the V gene TRBV10-3; D is ambiguous. The germline CDR1 and CDR2 sequences are ENHRY and SYGVKD. The CDR3 is 12 amino acids. V was cut by 0 bases and J by 4 bases, with 3 bases left in between. The CDR3 protein is CAISESVETQYF. CDR3 DNA: TGTGCCATCAGTGAGTCGGTAGAGACCCAGTACTTC.